These T cell receptor beta chains were read from a single sample in a study of blood T cell repertoires in COVID-19. The method was immunoSEQ multiplex PCR; TCRdb's version includes in-frame clones alone and lacks a portion of them. Of about 160,000 clones in the sample, 85% are singletons; the top ten hold about 3%. The material sequenced was peripheral blood. These TCRs come from a human donor with acute or convalescent COVID-19. The donor label of this sample is uncertain. The CDR3 runs from the conserved cysteine through the conserved F or W. A D gene is named only where the DNA matches it firmly. The size entry is marked missing in some rows and otherwise reads once, few, many or a size class.

TRBD1,TRBV9,NA,TRBJ2-1,CASSVIAGTGYNEQFF,TGTGCCAGCAGCGTCATAGCCGGGACAGGGTACAATGAGCAGTTCTTC
TRBD2,TRBV11-2,NA,TRBJ2-1,CASSLASGGVGHEQFF,TGTGCCAGCAGCTTAGCTAGCGGGGGAGTAGGCCATGAGCAGTTCTTC
TRBD2,TRBV3-1/TRBV3-2,NA,TRBJ2-1,CASRGGPGNEQFF,TGTGCCAGCCGGGGGGGGCCAGGGAATGAGCAGTTCTTC
TRBD1,TRBV12-3/TRBV12-4,few,TRBJ1-3,CASSRDRGNTIYF,TGTGCCAGCAGTAGGGACAGGGGGAACACCATATATTTT
NA,TRBV7-3,once,TRBJ1-6,CASSRTAYNSPLHF,TGTGCCAGCAGCCGGACAGCTTATAATTCACCCCTCCACTTT
NA,TRBV6-2/TRBV6-3,NA,TRBJ1-5,CASSYSWQGEQPQHF,TGTGCCAGCAGTTACTCGTGGCAGGGTGAGCAGCCCCAGCATTTT
NA,TRBV6-5,NA,TRBJ1-6,CASSPGGRESPLHF,TGTGCCAGCAGCCCCGGGGGGCGAGAATCACCCCTCCACTTT
NA,TRBV11-2,NA,TRBJ1-2,CASSVRGGYTF,TGTGCCAGCAGCGTCCGGGGGGGCTACACCTTC
NA,TRBV18,NA,TRBJ1-2,CASSPPVGGKNYGYTF,TGTGCCAGCTCACCTCCCGTTGGAGGAAAGAACTATGGCTACACCTTC
TRBD2,TRBV9,NA,TRBJ2-5,CASSPRGLVGRGPTNQETQYF,TGTGCCAGCAGCCCTAGGGGACTAGTGGGGAGGGGACCCACCAACCAAGAGACCCAGTACTTC
NA,TRBV6-4,NA,TRBJ2-3,CASSAGGTDTQYF,TGTGCCAGCAGTGCCGGGGGCACAGATACGCAGTATTTT
NA,TRBV9,NA,TRBJ1-1,CASSADSSEAFF,TGTGCCAGCAGCGCGGACAGTTCTGAAGCTTTCTTT
TRBD1,TRBV30,NA,TRBJ1-2,CAWSYQGGYSYTF,TGTGCCTGGAGTTATCAGGGGGGATATAGCTACACCTTC
NA,TRBV28,NA,TRBJ2-7,CASSLQGRSYEQYF,TGTGCCAGCAGTTTGCAGGGCCGGTCCTACGAGCAGTACTTC
TRBD1,TRBV4-3,NA,TRBJ1-1,CASSQVTQGGTEAFF,TGCGCCAGCAGCCAAGTGACTCAGGGGGGTACTGAAGCTTTCTTT
NA,TRBV5-1,NA,TRBJ2-2,CASSRLTASDTGELFF,TGCGCCAGCAGTCGGCTGACAGCCTCAGACACCGGGGAGCTGTTTTTT
TRBD2,TRBV7-6,NA,TRBJ2-4,CASSCCRTSRTLAKNIQYF,TGTGCCAGCAGCTGCTGTCGGACTAGTCGCACCTTAGCCAAAAACATTCAGTACTTC
TRBD1,TRBV5-1,NA,TRBJ1-2,CASSLLVVQGRSYGYTF,TGCGCCAGCAGCTTGTTAGTAGTACAGGGGAGGAGCTATGGCTACACCTTC
TRBD2,TRBV2,once,TRBJ2-1,CASSPSGAEQFF,TGTGCCAGCAGTCCAAGCGGGGCCGAGCAGTTCTTC
TRBD2,TRBV4-1,NA,TRBJ2-7,CASNQDRYTSGGSYEQYF,TGCGCCAGCAACCAAGATAGGTATACTAGCGGGGGGTCTTACGAGCAGTACTTC
NA,TRBV5-1,NA,TRBJ1-2,CASSIQGVGYTF,TGCGCCAGCTCGATACAGGGTGTGGGCTACACCTTC
NA,TRBV19,NA,TRBJ1-3,CASSIVGSRSGNTIYF,TGTGCCAGTAGTATAGTGGGCAGCCGCTCTGGAAACACCATATATTTT
NA,TRBV29-1,NA,TRBJ1-5,CSVIPAGLSNQPQHF,TGCAGCGTGATCCCGGCGGGACTGAGCAATCAGCCCCAGCATTTT
TRBD2,TRBV2,NA,TRBJ2-2,CASSETAGPTGLAGGDTGELFF,TGTGCCAGCAGTGAAACGGCGGGACCGACGGGACTAGCGGGGGGGGACACCGGGGAGCTGTTTTTT
NA,TRBV18,NA,TRBJ1-1,CASSQSVMNTEAFF,TGTGCCAGCTCACAGAGCGTCATGAACACTGAAGCTTTCTTT
TRBD1,TRBV9,NA,TRBJ1-1,CASSGGTGGNTEAFF,TGTGCCAGCAGCGGAGGGACAGGGGGTAATACTGAAGCTTTCTTT
TRBD2,TRBV14,few,TRBJ2-1,CASSQPSGGAGNEQFF,TGTGCCAGCAGCCAACCTAGCGGGGGGGCCGGCAATGAGCAGTTCTTC
NA,TRBV30,NA,TRBJ1-4,CVWSVSQTNEKLFF,TGTGTCTGGAGTGTATCCCAAACTAATGAAAAACTGTTTTTT
NA,TRBV7-2,NA,TRBJ2-1,CASSPPGSLAYNEQFF,TGTGCCAGCAGCCCGCCCGGGAGCCTTGCTTACAATGAGCAGTTCTTC
NA,TRBV27,NA,TRBJ1-2,CASSFHGQGYGYTF,TGTGCCAGCAGTTTTCACGGACAAGGCTATGGCTACACCTTC
NA,TRBV3-1/TRBV3-2,NA,TRBJ2-3,CASSQSSSNTDTQYF,TGTGCCAGCAGCCAATCTAGCTCTAACACAGATACGCAGTATTTT
NA,TRBV5-1,NA,TRBJ1-2,CASSLRGSYGYTF,TGCGCCAGCAGCTTGCGGGGGAGCTATGGCTACACCTTC
NA,TRBV3-1/TRBV3-2,NA,TRBJ1-1,CASSQDRRGAFF,TGTGCCAGCAGCCAAGATAGGAGGGGAGCTTTCTTT
NA,TRBV28,once,TRBJ1-3,CASGGGAGNTIYF,TGTGCCAGCGGGGGAGGGGCTGGAAACACCATATATTTT
NA,TRBV7-2,few,TRBJ2-7,CASSFGGSYEQYF,TGTGCCAGCAGCTTTGGAGGGTCCTACGAGCAGTACTTC
TRBD1,TRBV29-1,NA,TRBJ1-4,CSARDRATNEKLFF,TGCAGCGCCCGGGACAGGGCAACTAATGAAAAACTGTTTTTT
NA,TRBV5-4,NA,TRBJ1-1,CASSPQGRTEAFF,TGTGCCAGCAGTCCGCAGGGGCGGACTGAAGCTTTCTTT
TRBD1,TRBV7-2,NA,TRBJ2-5,CASSQQGAPVETQYF,TGTGCCAGCAGCCAACAGGGGGCACCAGTGGAGACCCAGTACTTC
NA,TRBV18,NA,TRBJ1-2,CASSLVDYNYGYTF,TGTGCCAGCTCCCTTGTGGACTACAACTATGGCTACACCTTC
TRBD1,TRBV19,NA,TRBJ1-1,CASSMRDRGLLNTEAFF,TGTGCCAGTAGTATGCGGGACAGGGGGTTACTGAACACTGAAGCTTTCTTT
TRBD1,TRBV27,NA,TRBJ1-4,CASSSRDRAHKLFF,TGTGCCAGCAGTTCCCGGGACAGGGCCCACAAACTGTTTTTT
NA,TRBV11-2,NA,TRBJ1-1,CASSLVTYTEAFF,TGTGCCAGCAGCTTAGTTACATACACTGAAGCTTTCTTT
NA,TRBV27,NA,TRBJ1-2,CASSVSPGNPSGYTF,TGTGCCAGCAGTGTCTCCCCGGGAAACCCGTCCGGCTACACCTTC
NA,TRBV7-2,few,TRBJ1-5,CASSVSGGNQPQHF,TGTGCCAGCAGCGTATCAGGGGGCAATCAGCCCCAGCATTTT
NA,TRBV5-4,once,TRBJ1-2,CASSFISPNYGYTF,TGTGCCAGCAGCTTTATCAGTCCTAACTATGGCTACACCTTC
NA,TRBV7-3,NA,TRBJ1-2,CASSRERGNYGYTF,TGTGCCAGCAGCCGAGAGAGGGGGAACTATGGCTACACCTTC
NA,TRBV15,NA,TRBJ1-1,CATSRDPSRGIAFF,TGTGCCACCAGCAGAGACCCCTCCAGGGGAATAGCTTTCTTT
TRBD2,TRBV6-4,NA,TRBJ2-1,CASSDSGGRTEQFF,TGTGCCAGCAGTGACAGCGGGGGGCGTACTGAGCAGTTCTTC
NA,TRBV10-3,NA,TRBJ2-3,CAISDHSSDTQYF,TGTGCCATCAGTGATCACTCCTCAGATACGCAGTATTTT
NA,TRBV30,once,TRBJ1-2,CAWRIANYGYTF,TGTGCCTGGAGAATCGCTAACTATGGCTACACCTTC
NA,TRBV28,NA,TRBJ2-1,CASSRREHEQFF,TGTGCCAGCAGCCGACGGGAGCATGAGCAGTTCTTC
NA,TRBV27,NA,TRBJ1-1,CASSRNGGNTEAFF,TGTGCCAGCAGTCGTAATGGCGGAAACACTGAAGCTTTCTTT
TRBD1,TRBV10-3,NA,TRBJ2-7,CAISEPRQTGGNSYEQYF,TGTGCCATCAGTGAGCCCCGTCAGACAGGGGGCAACTCCTACGAGCAGTACTTC
TRBD1,TRBV15,NA,TRBJ1-5,CATSSRQGSNQPQHF,TGTGCCACCAGCAGTCGACAGGGCAGCAATCAGCCCCAGCATTTT
TRBD1,TRBV24-1,NA,TRBJ2-7,CATSGEQDRIYEQYF,TGTGCCACCAGTGGGGAACAGGACAGGATCTACGAGCAGTACTTC
TRBD2,TRBV10-3,NA,TRBJ2-7,CAIKASGGITDEQYF,TGTGCCATCAAGGCTAGCGGGGGCATAACCGACGAGCAGTACTTC
NA,TRBV5-8,few,TRBJ2-1,CASSLGQGSYNEQFF,TGTGCCAGCAGCTTGGGCCAGGGAAGCTACAATGAGCAGTTCTTC
NA,TRBV15,NA,TRBJ1-2,CATSLTWGGYGYTF,TGTGCCACCAGCTTAACCTGGGGAGGGTATGGCTACACCTTC
TRBD1,TRBV4-1,NA,TRBJ1-5,CASSQELDRGNQPQHF,TGCGCCAGCAGCCAAGAATTGGACAGGGGCAATCAGCCCCAGCATTTT